Shown below are 32 T cell receptor beta chains from a single sample sequenced in a study of T cell responses to AZD1222 COVID-19 vaccine. Profiling relied on immunoSEQ multiplex PCR, and the TCRdb table lists in-frame clones only, not all of them. The sample holds about 140,000 clones, approximately 93% seen once. The sample was peripheral blood, taken on day 0 of MenACWY control vaccination. Source of these receptors: an adult in good health.

V gene TRBV4-3 combines with J gene TRBJ1-2, with TRBD1 identical over 7 bases. Trimming at V came to 3 bases and at J to 4 bases, leaving 5 bases not matched to a gene. The CDR3 is 14 amino acids. CDR1 and CDR2 from the germline V gene are LGHNA and YSLEER. The DNA of the CDR3 is TGCGCCAGCAGCCAGGGGACAGAGGGCTATGGCTACACCTTC. Protein product: CASSQGTEGYGYTF.

This chain joins TRBV5-4 and TRBJ2-6; D possibly uses TRBD1 or TRBD2 (6 bases each). Per the germline V gene, CDR1 is SGHNT and CDR2 is YYREEE (reference sequence). V shed 4 bases and J shed 0 bases, with 14 bases lying between them. The length of the CDR3 is 17 residues. The CDR3 nucleotides are TGTGCCAGCAGCCCTCGGAAGGGGGGCTCTGGGGCCAACGTCCTGACTTTC. Amino acids: CASSPRKGGSGANVLTF.

The V call is TRBV28, the J call TRBJ2-1; 7 bases map to TRBD1. Losses at the gene ends were 10 bases for V and 4 bases for J; bases not matched to a gene: 13. This CDR3 region has 15 residues. The V gene's germline CDR1 is MDHEN and CDR2 SYDVKM. The CDR3 bases are TGTGCCACTTATGGAACCGGGACAGCTTACAATGAGCAGTTCTTC. As protein: CATYGTGTAYNEQFF.

The rearrangement uses TRBV19 and TRBJ2-7, with D maybe TRBD1 (6 bases). CDR1 and CDR2 from the germline V gene are LNHDA and SQIVND (reference sequence). Trimming shortened V by 3 bases and J by 2 bases, and 14 bases separated the two germline ends. This CDR3 contains 15 residues. The CDR3 DNA sequence: TGTGCCAGTAGTATCTCTCCTACAGGGCCCTACGAGCAGTACTTC. Translating gives CASSISPTGPYEQYF. The full variable domain, completed using reference TRBV19 and TRBJ2-7, is DGGITQSPKYLFRKEGQNVTLSCEQNLNHDAMYWYRQDPGQGLRLIYYSQIVNDFQKGDIAEGYSVSREKKESFPLTVTSAQKNPTAFYLCASSISPTGPYEQYFGPGTRLTVT.

The chain is built from TRBV19 and TRBJ1-5; D call uncertain. The CDR3 length is 14 residues. Germline CDR1 reads LNHDA; CDR2 reads SQIVND (reference sequence). V gave up 2 bases and J gave up 3 bases, with 8 bases separating them. This CDR3 is CASSIWRFNQPQHF. Written as DNA, the CDR3 is TGTGCCAGTAGTATATGGCGGTTCAATCAGCCCCAGCATTTT.

The V gene is TRBV6-4, the J gene TRBJ2-2; D is ambiguous. Germline V CDR1 and CDR2: MRHNA, SNTAGT. This CDR3 is 14 amino acids long. V was clipped by 5 bases and J by 0 bases, with 7 bases between them. In DNA, the CDR3 is TGTGCCAGCAGTTCGACAACGAACACCGGGGAGCTGTTTTTT. This codes for CASSSTTNTGELFF.

The chain couples TRBV7-8 to TRBJ1-6, with TRBD1 as a possible D gene (6 bases). In germline, CDR1 is SGHVS, CDR2 FQNEAQ. CDR3 length: 14 residues. V was pared by 2 bases and J by 6 bases, with 8 bases between. The CDR3 is CASSLRDTNSPLHF. For the CDR3, the DNA is TGTGCCAGCAGCTTAAGGGACACTAATTCACCCCTCCACTTT.

This clone has a single count. The chain has TRBV19 and TRBJ1-1; 7 bases match TRBD1. Germline CDR1 LNHDA, CDR2 SQIVND (reference sequence). J gave up 3 bases and V 0 bases, and 4 bases lay outside the gene matches. The length of the CDR3 is 15 residues. In DNA form, the CDR3 reads TGTGCCAGTAGTATAGAGAGGGGGCCGCACACTGAAGCTTTCTTT. It codes for CASSIERGPHTEAFF.

The rearrangement joins TRBV27 to TRBJ2-1, with TRBD2 identical over 7 bases. The germline V gene encodes CDR1 MNHEY and CDR2 SMNVEV (reference sequence). This CDR3 is built from 17 residues. Trimming at V came to 2 bases and at J to 0 bases, leaving 7 bases not matched to a gene. The CDR3 here is CASSLASGKSSYNEQFF. The CDR3 DNA reads as TGTGCCAGCAGTTTAGCTAGCGGAAAAAGCTCCTACAATGAGCAGTTCTTC.

V usage is TRBV29-1 and J usage is TRBJ2-3, with 8 nucleotides matching TRBD2. Germline V gene lookup returns CDR1 SQVTM and CDR2 ANQGSEA. V lost 7 bases to trimming and J lost 6 bases; unmatched junction nucleotides: 12. This CDR3 is built from 14 residues. The CDR3: CSGTSSGLGDTQYF. CDR3 nucleotides: TGCAGCGGGACTAGCTCAGGCCTCGGGGATACGCAGTATTTT.

J is TRBJ1-4 and V is TRBV28, with a possible D match to TRBD1 (5 bases). The V gene's germline CDR1 is MDHEN and CDR2 SYDVKM. The CDR3 is made up of 13 amino acids. Trimming cost V 4 bases and J 8 bases, with 11 bases left between them. CDR3 nucleotides: TGTGCCAGCAGTTCCTCGACAGTCGAAAAACTGTTTTTT. This codes for CASSSSTVEKLFF.

The chain couples TRBV5-8 to TRBJ2-5; no clear D gene. The CDR3 runs 15 residues. Trimming left V 4 bases short and J 3 bases short, with 16 bases between. Germline assignment: CDR1 SGHTS and CDR2 YDEGEE. In DNA, the CDR3 is TGTGCCAGCAGCCATCCTCCCGTTAGGGAAGAGACCCAGTACTTC. This sequence encodes CASSHPPVREETQYF.

The V gene is TRBV2, the J gene TRBJ2-7; possible D gene TRBD2, 6 bases. CDR3 length: 14 amino acids. Germline CDR1 and CDR2: SNHLY and FYNNEI. V lost 7 bases and J 11 bases, leaving 24 bases between the germline ends. DNA of the CDR3: TGTGCCAGCAATGGGGCGGGCCTGCTGGGGGGAGAGTACTTC. Amino acid sequence: CASNGAGLLGGEYF.

The gene calls are TRBV7-8 and TRBJ2-1, with 9 bases matching TRBD1. V shed 0 bases and J 2 bases; nucleotides not matched to a gene: 5. CDR1 is SGHVS and CDR2 is FQNEAQ in the germline V gene. The CDR3 has 17 amino acids. DNA of the CDR3: TGTGCCAGCAGCTTAGCCGGGACAGGGAGGACCTACAATGAGCAGTTCTTC. It specifies CASSLAGTGRTYNEQFF.

The V gene is TRBV11-2, the J gene TRBJ1-2; D may be TRBD1 (5 bases). The CDR3 covers 13 residues. Germline V gene sequence: CDR1 SGHAT, CDR2 FQNNGV. V lost 3 bases to trimming and J lost 7 bases, with 12 bases between them. CDR3 sequence reads: CASSLGQSFGYTF. The CDR3 region has the DNA TGTGCCAGCAGCTTGGGGCAGAGCTTTGGCTACACCTTC. The full variable domain, in which reference TRBV11-2 and TRBJ1-2 provide the parts outside the CDR3, is EAGVAQSPRYKIIEKRQSVAFWCNPISGHATLYWYQQILGQGPKLLIQFQNNGVVDDSQLPKDRFSAERLKGVDSTLKIQPAKLEDSAVYLCASSLGQSFGYTFGSGTRLTVV.

The chain has TRBV9 and TRBJ1-3; 7 nucleotides align to TRBD1. The V and J ends lost 0 bases and 4 bases, in that order; junction bases with no gene match: 4. The CDR3 runs to 15 residues. Germline CDR1 is SGDLS and CDR2 is YYNGEE. As DNA, the CDR3 is TGTGCCAGCAGCGTAGACAGGGGTCCCGGAAACACCATATATTTT. The encoded protein is CASSVDRGPGNTIYF.

This sequence joins TRBV14 and TRBJ1-2; the D is unclear. The V and J ends lost 0 bases and 7 bases respectively, with 15 bases between them. The germline V gene has CDR1 SGHDN and CDR2 FVKESK. The CDR3 covers 15 residues. CDR3 sequence: CASSQDVAPVIGYTF. CDR3 DNA sequence: TGTGCCAGCAGCCAAGACGTGGCCCCAGTTATTGGCTACACCTTC.

The rearrangement links TRBV30 to TRBJ2-6; 11 bases align to TRBD1. This CDR3 has 15 residues. Germline CDR1 GTSNPN, CDR2 SVGIG (reference sequence). Trimming cost V 4 bases and J 2 bases; bases outside gene matches: 1. CDR3 amino acids: CAWTGQGAGANVLTF. DNA of the CDR3: TGTGCCTGGACGGGACAGGGGGCTGGGGCCAACGTCCTGACTTTC.

V usage is TRBV27 and J usage is TRBJ1-5, with TRBD1 matching 8 bases. The V and J ends lost 3 bases and 6 bases, in that order; junction bases with no gene match: 4. Germline-derived CDR1 and CDR2 are MNHEY and SMNVEV (reference sequence). This CDR3 is 14 amino acids long. In nucleotides, the CDR3 is TGTGCCAGCAGTTTTTCAGGGGGCGGTCAGCCCCAGCATTTT. Protein sequence: CASSFSGGGQPQHF.

The chain links TRBV7-3 to TRBJ2-1; 10 bases fit TRBD2. The V gene end was trimmed by 3 bases and the J gene end by 5 bases; junction bases not matched to a gene: 1. In germline, CDR1 is SGHTA, CDR2 FQGTGA. The CDR3 has 14 residues. For the CDR3, the DNA is TGTGCCAGCAGCTTTAGCGGGAGGAACAATGAGCAGTTCTTC. As protein: CASSFSGRNNEQFF.

V gene TRBV7-9 combines with J gene TRBJ1-1; D remains unclear. This CDR3 has 14 residues. Germline V gene lookup returns CDR1 SEHNR and CDR2 FQNEAQ (reference sequence). Trimming took off 0 bases at V and 0 bases at J, with 5 bases between the two ends. The CDR3 DNA is TGTGCCAGCAGCTTAGCTACAGTGAACACTGAAGCTTTCTTT. Its protein is CASSLATVNTEAFF.

This chain uses TRBV2 with TRBJ1-2; D gene ambiguous. Per the germline V gene, CDR1 is SNHLY and CDR2 is FYNNEI. The CDR3 totals 13 residues. Trimming took off 7 bases at V and 2 bases at J, with 11 bases between the two ends. The CDR3 region is CASIREENYGYTF. In DNA form, the CDR3 reads TGTGCCAGCATAAGGGAGGAGAACTATGGCTACACCTTC.

In nucleotides, the CDR3 is TGTGCCACCAGTGATCCCGGGACACTTGGGAATGAGCAGTTCTTC. Protein sequence: CATSDPGTLGNEQFF. J is TRBJ2-1 and V is TRBV24-1; tentative D call: TRBD1 (6 bases). This CDR3 comprises 15 residues. In germline, CDR1 is KGHDR, CDR2 SFDVKD. The V and J ends lost 3 bases and 7 bases respectively, with 15 bases between them.

The J gene is TRBJ1-1, the V gene TRBV7-9; D may be TRBD1 (5 bases). Per the germline V gene, CDR1 is SEHNR and CDR2 is FQNEAQ (reference sequence). V was shortened by 4 bases and J by 7 bases, with 16 bases between the two germline ends. This CDR3 spans 14 amino acids. The DNA for the CDR3 is TGTGCCAGCAGCTCTGCAGGGTCCCCGGTTGAAGCTTTCTTT. This encodes CASSSAGSPVEAFF.

This clone was seen only a few times. This chain uses TRBV30 with TRBJ2-1; the D call may be TRBD1 or TRBD2 (5 bases each). CDR3 length equals 16 residues. CDR1 and CDR2 (germline): GTSNPN, SVGIG (reference sequence). V lost 2 bases and J 4 bases, leaving 18 bases between the germline ends. In nucleotides, the CDR3 is TGTGCCTGGAGTTCGACCGGGACCCTCCCGTACAATGAGCAGTTCTTC. It specifies CAWSSTGTLPYNEQFF.

The rearrangement uses TRBV7-2 and TRBJ2-7, with 10 bases aligning to TRBD1. The trim removed 5 bases at V and 4 bases at J, leaving 11 bases unmatched. Germline CDR1 SGHTA, CDR2 FQGNSA. The length of the CDR3 is 16 residues. The CDR3 region is CASSPPGTGVLYEQYF. DNA of the CDR3: TGTGCCAGCAGCCCCCCCGGGACAGGGGTTTTGTACGAGCAGTACTTC.

The rearrangement joins TRBV2 to TRBJ2-7; perhaps TRBD2 as D (6 bases). V was trimmed by 4 bases and J by 2 bases, leaving 12 bases between them. Per germline, CDR1 SNHLY and CDR2 FYNNEI. The CDR3 totals 14 residues. CDR3 sequence (DNA): TGTGCCAGCAGTGTTAGCGGAGGGGCCTACGAGCAGTACTTC. Its protein product is CASSVSGGAYEQYF. Based on the CDR3 plus reference TRBV2 and TRBJ2-7, the full variable domain is EPEVTQTPSHQVTQMGQEVILRCVPISNHLYFYWYRQILGQKVEFLVSFYNNEISEKSEIFDDQFSVERPDGSNFTLKIRSTKLEDSAMYFCASSVSGGAYEQYFGPGTRLTVT.

This clone has just one count. The CDR3 sequence: CASSVGQGKGEKLFF. In DNA, the CDR3 is TGCGCCAGCAGCGTCGGACAGGGGAAGGGTGAAAAACTGTTTTTT. The J gene is TRBJ1-4, the V gene TRBV5-1, with 9 nucleotides matching TRBD1. CDR3 size: 15 residues. V shed 4 bases, J shed 7 bases, and the junction held 8 bases outside the gene matches. CDR1 is SGHRS and CDR2 is YFSETQ in the germline V gene.

The chain is built from TRBV19 and TRBJ2-1; 8 bases agree with TRBD2. V gave up 4 bases and J gave up 6 bases; unmatched junction bases: 5. Germline V CDR1 and CDR2: LNHDA, SQIVND (reference sequence). This CDR3 spans 14 amino acids. This CDR3 is CASSNGGGLNEQFF. The DNA of the CDR3 is TGTGCCAGTAGTAACGGGGGGGGCCTCAATGAGCAGTTCTTC.

The CDR3 reads CASSYSKIGSSIYF. Written as DNA, the CDR3 is TGTGCCAGCAGTTACTCGAAGATTGGCAGCTCCATATATTTT. The chain carries TRBV6-5 and TRBJ1-3; D gene ambiguous. CDR1 MNHEY and CDR2 SVGAGI come from the germline V gene. The CDR3 has 14 amino acids. V was pared by 0 bases and J by 11 bases, with 14 bases between.

This sequence joins TRBV5-1 and TRBJ2-7; 8 nucleotides match TRBD1. The CDR3 extends over 15 amino acids. Germline V CDR1 and CDR2: SGHRS, YFSETQ. V gave up 4 bases and J gave up 2 bases; unmatched junction bases: 8. CDR3 bases: TGCGCCAGCAGCCTTAGACAGGGGATCGCCTACGAGCAGTACTTC. Encoded protein: CASSLRQGIAYEQYF.

This sequence joins TRBV5-8 and TRBJ1-2, with TRBD1 as a possible D gene (5 bases). Germline V gives CDR1 SGHTS, CDR2 YDEGEE. The CDR3 totals 13 residues. With 0 bases removed from V and 8 bases from J, the gap between germline ends came to 11 bases. CDR3 bases: TGTGCCAGCAGCTTGGAAGGGGCGCGAGGCTACACCTTC. It is translated as CASSLEGARGYTF.